This T cell receptor beta chain was identified during a study of T cell clones after liver transplantation (dated by TCRdb to the late 2010s). Study-wide context: ITN030ST, the source of the samples, was a randomized trial that attempted immunosuppression withdrawal within 2 years of liver transplantation. After a pre-transplant mixed lymphocyte reaction, TCRbeta sequencing was used to pinpoint donor-reactive T cell clones, which were subsequently tracked in post-transplant blood. Third party-reactive TCRbeta sequences were also identified from pre-transplant MLRs to serve as an antigen-independent comparator for donor-reactive sequences. Of the eight recipients, three were HCV-positive, while the remaining recipients had been transplanted for non-autoimmune, non-viral indications. Subjects received no induction therapy and standard immunosuppression until randomization at 12-24 months post-transplant. Tolerance meant complete immunosuppression withdrawal for at least one year without liver enzymes rising beyond twice the upper limit of normal. Blood samples were collected pre-transplant, then pre-randomization ahead of withdrawal, and finally post-randomization once withdrawal had either been completed or failed. The study cohort included 8 liver transplant recipients, of whom 3 were classified as tolerant and 5 as non-tolerant.

Unstimulated PBMCs, after thawing, were stained for CD3, CD4 and CD8 and then FACS-sorted into CD3+CD4+ and CD3+CD8+ populations. Randomization to immunosuppression withdrawal applied to every one of the 8 studied subjects. The Qiagen DNeasy Blood and Tissue Kit was used to isolate genomic DNA. High-throughput TCRbeta CDR3 sequencing of frozen genomic DNA was performed by immunoSEQ, with PCR amplification, mapping, bias correction and internal controls included. The study's processing was this. Productive rearrangements were retained, and unique TCRbeta sequences were defined by the CDR3 nucleotide sequence together with the V and J gene. For a sequence to be called donor-reactive, it needed a frequency of at least 0.01% and at least 5-fold expansion in CFSE-low cells compared with unstimulated pre-transplant cells. Minimum frequency thresholds were set for each subject on the basis of the unstimulated sample with the lowest template count, so that a detection power of at least 90% was ensured. Jensen-Shannon divergence between the top 1000 TCRbeta sequences post-transplant and pre-transplant was used to measure repertoire turnover. Changes in detection of donor-reactive sequences were assessed with two-sided Fisher's exact tests. As stored in TCRdb, this immuneACCESS dataset retains in-frame rearrangements with V and J assigned. A fraction of the clones does not appear; measured against another copy, unresolved V genes explain less than half of the discrepancy, and the remainder lacks a known reason. V and J calls and clone size are given by that table; D and trimming were obtained from the DNA. A total of 60,000 or so clones appear in this sample, about 70% of them only once. The biggest ten clones account for around 8.9% of the sample.

With regard to this clone: This clone's antigen is unknown. Base qualities are not recorded, but no much larger clone differs from it by a single base.

The trim is 6 bases for V and 6 bases for J, with a gap of 18 bases between the germline ends. The CDR3, from cysteine to phenylalanine, totals 14 residues. The kept DNA is CDR3 alone, 42 bases in frame from the first base. CDR1 is given as MDHEN and CDR2 as SYDVKM, both from the germline V gene. The investigation overall reported the following: When repertoire turnover was taken into account, detection of donor-reactive sequences was significantly reduced in 7 of 8 subjects for CD4 and in 8 of 8 subjects for CD8. The conclusions were preliminary, being limited by small, heterogeneous patient numbers and by non-standardized post-transplant time points. Donor-reactive sequences decreased more than third party-reactive sequences, which suggests partial antigen-specific deletion that was not related to withdrawal success. Low numbers of available donor cells limited the measurable donor-reactive repertoire in two subjects. Because no allograft tissue specimens were available, donor-reactive T cells may have migrated into the graft instead of being deleted. A significant post-transplant decrease in circulating donor-reactive CD4 TCRbeta sequences was observed in most of the 8 subjects, irrespective of tolerance or HCV status.

The rearranged segments are TRBV28 and TRBJ2-7; a tentative D call is TRBD1 (5 bases match). The receptor was isolated from a human patient who received a liver transplant. Some T cells seen after a transplant may have their origin in the graft donor. The sample here was CD4+ T cells from blood, taken at the 22-month timepoint. CDR3 reads: CASRFSGRVGEQYF. In nucleotide form, the sequence is TGTGCCAGCAGATTTTCGGGCAGGGTGGGCGAGCAGTACTTC. The entire variable domain, with the stretches around the CDR3 drawn from the reference TRBV28 and TRBJ2-7 proteins, is DVKVTQSSRYLVKRTGEKVFLECVQDMDHENMFWYRQDPGLGLRLIYFSYDVKMKEKGDIPEGYSVSREKKERFSLILESASTNQTSMYLCASRFSGRVGEQYFGPGTRLTVT.